This TCR beta chain was captured in a study of preoperative IRX-2 immunotherapy in early breast cancer. Measured with immunoSEQ multiplex PCR; TCRdb has only the in-frame clones, and not every one. Found here are about 38,000 clones, around 82% of them singletons; the top ten hold nearly 1.5%. The germline gives CDR1 MRHNA, CDR2 SNTAGT. The CDR3 totals 12 residues. V lost 8 bases, J lost 9 bases, and 14 bases lay in between. Treatment indicated: preoperative locoregional IRX-2 cytokine immunotherapy. Preoperative locoregional IRX-2 cytokine immunotherapy was tested in the phase Ib source study. Material: lymph node tissue, obtained after IRX-2 immunotherapy. The chain recombines TRBV6-4 with TRBJ1-5; D not certain. The clonotype comes from a human donor with breast cancer. Here the CDR3 reads CASRVFESPQHF. CDR3 sequence (DNA): TGTGCCAGCCGGGTTTTTGAGTCGCCCCAGCATTTT.